The source of this TCR beta chain is a study of T-cell reconstitution after alpha-beta-depleted transplantation in children. This clonotype was observed at least ten times. From germline, CDR1 is MNHEY and CDR2 SVGAGI. The CDR3 has 15 residues. Trimming removed 4 bases from V and 7 bases from J, with 20 bases in between. Unique molecular identifiers were incorporated during preparation of the TCRbeta library. TCRdb called the PCR reads again in MiXCR, with one record for every CDR3 protein. The sample has hundreds of thousands of distinct CDR3 sequences; about an eighth are singletons. The TCR was taken from a girl under 10 years old with congenital amegakaryocytic thrombocytopenia, due to receive a stem cell transplant. This specimen was PBMCs, taken before TCRalphabeta/CD19-depleted stem cell transplant. The genes are TRBV6-5 and TRBJ2-7; a weak D match, TRBD1 (5 bases). This CDR3 is CASSSMTVTFEEQYF. CDR3 in DNA: TGTGCCAGCAGTTCCATGACAGTGACTTTTGAGGAGCAGTACTTC.